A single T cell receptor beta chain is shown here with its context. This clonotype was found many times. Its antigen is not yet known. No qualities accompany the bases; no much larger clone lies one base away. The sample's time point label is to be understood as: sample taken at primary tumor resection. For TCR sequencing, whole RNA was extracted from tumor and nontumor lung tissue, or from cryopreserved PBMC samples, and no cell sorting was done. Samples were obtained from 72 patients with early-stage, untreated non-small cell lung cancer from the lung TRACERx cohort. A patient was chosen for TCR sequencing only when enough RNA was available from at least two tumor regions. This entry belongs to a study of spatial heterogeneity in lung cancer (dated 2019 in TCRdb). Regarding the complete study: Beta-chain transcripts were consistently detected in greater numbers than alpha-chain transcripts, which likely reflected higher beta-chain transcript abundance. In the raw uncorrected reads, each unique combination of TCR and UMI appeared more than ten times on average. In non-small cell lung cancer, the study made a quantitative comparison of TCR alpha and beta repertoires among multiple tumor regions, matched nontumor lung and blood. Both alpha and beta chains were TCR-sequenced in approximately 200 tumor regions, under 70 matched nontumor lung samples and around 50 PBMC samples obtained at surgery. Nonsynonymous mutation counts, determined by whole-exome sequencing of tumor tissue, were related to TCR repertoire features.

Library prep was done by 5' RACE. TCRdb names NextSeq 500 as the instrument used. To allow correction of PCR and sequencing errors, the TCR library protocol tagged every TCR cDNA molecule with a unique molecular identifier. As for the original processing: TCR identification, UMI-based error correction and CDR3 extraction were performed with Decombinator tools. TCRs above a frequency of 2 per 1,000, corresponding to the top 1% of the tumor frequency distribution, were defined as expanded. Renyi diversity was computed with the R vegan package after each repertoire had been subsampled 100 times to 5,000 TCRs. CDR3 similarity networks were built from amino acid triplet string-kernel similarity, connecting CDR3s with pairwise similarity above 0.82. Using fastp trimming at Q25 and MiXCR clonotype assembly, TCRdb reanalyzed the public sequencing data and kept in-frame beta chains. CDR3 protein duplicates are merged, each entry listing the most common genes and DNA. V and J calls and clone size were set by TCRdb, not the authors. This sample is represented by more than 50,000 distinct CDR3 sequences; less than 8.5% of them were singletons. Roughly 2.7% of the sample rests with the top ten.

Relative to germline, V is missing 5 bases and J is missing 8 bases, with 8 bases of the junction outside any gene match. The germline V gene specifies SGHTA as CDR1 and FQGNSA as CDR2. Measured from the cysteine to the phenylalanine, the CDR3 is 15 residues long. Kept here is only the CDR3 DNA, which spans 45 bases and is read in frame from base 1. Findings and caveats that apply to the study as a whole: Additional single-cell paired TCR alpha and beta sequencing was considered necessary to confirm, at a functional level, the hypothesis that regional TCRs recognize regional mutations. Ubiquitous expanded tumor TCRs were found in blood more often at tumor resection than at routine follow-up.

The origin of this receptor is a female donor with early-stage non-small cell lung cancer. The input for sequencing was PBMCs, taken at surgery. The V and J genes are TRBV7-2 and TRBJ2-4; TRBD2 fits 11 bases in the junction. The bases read TGTGCCAGCAGCATATTAGCGGGGGGGCCGGACATTCAGTACTTC. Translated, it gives CASSILAGGPDIQYF.